The clone carrying this T cell receptor (beta chain) was recorded only once. Clones were read by immunoSEQ multiplex PCR, and TCRdb kept only the in-frame ones, dropping some. The table records a few hundred thousand clones, more than 70% of them present only once. This entry belongs to a study of blood T cell repertoires in COVID-19. The sequenced material came from peripheral blood. The TCR comes from a woman aged 18-35 years with acute or convalescent COVID-19.

The CDR3 reads CSVVDQGVGNEQFF. Written as DNA, the CDR3 is TGCAGCGTAGTGGACCAAGGGGTGGGCAATGAGCAGTTCTTC. The V and J genes are TRBV29-1 and TRBJ2-1, with D possibly matching TRBD1 (5 bases). V was clipped by 6 bases and J by 6 bases, with 18 bases between them. This CDR3 spans 14 amino acids. Looked up from germline, CDR1 is SQVTM and CDR2 is ANQGSEA.